These 12 T cell receptor beta chains were sequenced from one sample in a study of T cells after yellow fever vaccination. A single record per CDR3 protein comes from TCRdb applying MiXCR to the 5' RACE reads. The table has about 220,000 distinct CDR3 sequences, 3.2% seen once. The sample consisted of CD4+ T cells sorted from PBMCs, taken 10 days after the yellow fever booster vaccination. The receptors shown here come from a man aged 18 to 30 who received the YFV17D yellow fever vaccine.

The sample holds a few counts of this clonotype. This chain connects TRBV20-1 to TRBJ1-1; possible D gene TRBD1, 6 bases. Looked up from germline, CDR1 is DFQATT and CDR2 is SNEGSKA (reference sequence). The CDR3 consists of 14 residues. V dropped 6 bases and J dropped 1 base, with 15 bases sitting between them. For the CDR3, the DNA is TGCAGTGCCGGCGGGGGCTTTCCGAACACTGAAGCTTTCTTT. Protein product: CSAGGGFPNTEAFF.

This clonotype was counted at least ten times. The genes are TRBV7-2 and TRBJ2-7; 9 nucleotides match TRBD2. Germline lookup yields CDR1 SGHTA and CDR2 FQGNSA. CDR3 length: 16 amino acids. Losses at the gene ends were 1 base for V and 5 bases for J; bases not matched to a gene: 9. This CDR3 reads CASSLEGGGAGHEQYV. DNA for the CDR3: TGTGCCAGCAGCTTAGAAGGCGGGGGGGCCGGTCACGAGCAGTACGTC.

The gene calls are TRBV11-2 and TRBJ1-2; 8 positions agree with TRBD1. The CDR3 has 14 amino acids. CDR1 is SGHAT and CDR2 is FQNNGV in the germline V gene. V trimming: 1 base; J trimming: 6 bases; junction bases outside the gene matches: 4. As DNA, the CDR3 is TGTGCCAGCAGCTTAGGGACAGGGTGGGATGGCTACACCTTC. Its protein is CASSLGTGWDGYTF.

This clonotype has only a few counts. J is TRBJ2-5 and V is TRBV5-4, with 9 bases identical to TRBD2. The CDR3 is made up of 16 amino acids. The V segment lost 4 bases and the J segment 4 bases; nucleotides outside the gene matches: 11. Germline V gives CDR1 SGHNT, CDR2 YYREEE (reference sequence). The CDR3 sequence is CASSRGAGGGLETQYF. The CDR3 coding sequence is TGTGCCAGCAGCCGGGGAGCGGGGGGAGGTTTAGAGACCCAGTACTTC.

This clonotype was counted between two and nine times. This rearrangement joins TRBV5-1 to TRBJ1-4; TRBD1 might be the D (6 bases). Trimming shortened V by 2 bases and J by 5 bases, and 10 bases separated the two germline ends. The germline gives CDR1 SGHRS, CDR2 YFSETQ. There are 14 residues in the CDR3. In DNA, the CDR3 is TGCGCCAGCAGCTTTGACAGGCGGAATGAAAAACTGTTTTTT. Its protein is CASSFDRRNEKLFF.

This clonotype was seen only a few times. The chain links TRBV2 to TRBJ1-1; the match to TRBD1 covers 7 bases. Per germline, CDR1 SNHLY and CDR2 FYNNEI. The trim removed 7 bases at V and 1 base at J, leaving 3 bases unmatched. The CDR3 consists of 13 residues. DNA for the CDR3: TGTGCCAGCAACGGACAGGCGAACACTGAAGCTTTCTTT. Translated, it gives CASNGQANTEAFF.

The sample holds a few counts of this clonotype. The rearrangement uses TRBV19 and TRBJ1-1; 11 nucleotides align to TRBD1. Germline CDR1 LNHDA, CDR2 SQIVND (reference sequence). The CDR3 sequence is 16 residues long. V was clipped by 5 bases and J by 5 bases; unmatched bases: 10. As DNA, the CDR3 is TGTGCCAGTAGTCAAACCGCCGGGACAGGGGGAACTGAAGCTTTCTTT. Translating it yields CASSQTAGTGGTEAFF. The whole variable domain, filled in from reference TRBV19 and TRBJ1-1, reads DGGITQSPKYLFRKEGQNVTLSCEQNLNHDAMYWYRQDPGQGLRLIYYSQIVNDFQKGDIAEGYSVSREKKESFPLTVTSAQKNPTAFYLCASSQTAGTGGTEAFFGQGTRLTVV.

This clonotype was seen a few times. The V and J genes are TRBV27 and TRBJ1-4; 10 bases are shared with TRBD1. CDR1 MNHEY and CDR2 SMNVEV come from the germline V gene (reference sequence). With 3 bases clipped from V and 7 bases from J, the junction kept 5 bases outside the gene matches. The CDR3 length is 15 residues. In DNA form, the CDR3 reads TGTGCCAGCAGTTTGTATGACAGGGGGCTTGAAAAACTGTTTTTT. Protein product: CASSLYDRGLEKLFF.

There are a few counts of this clonotype. For the CDR3, the DNA is TGTGCCAGTAGTTCAAGCCCGGCCAAAAACATTCAGTACTTC. Its translation: CASSSSPAKNIQYF. V gene TRBV19 combines with J gene TRBJ2-4; no reliable D call. This CDR3 spans 14 amino acids. Germline loops: CDR1 LNHDA, CDR2 SQIVND (reference sequence). Trimming stripped 5 bases from V and 1 base from J, with 9 bases between. The whole variable domain, filled in from reference TRBV19 and TRBJ2-4, reads DGGITQSPKYLFRKEGQNVTLSCEQNLNHDAMYWYRQDPGQGLRLIYYSQIVNDFQKGDIAEGYSVSREKKESFPLTVTSAQKNPTAFYLCASSSSPAKNIQYFGAGTRLSVL.

This clonotype came up a few times. V is TRBV5-1 and J is TRBJ2-7; D remains unclear. V was cut by 0 bases and J by 3 bases, with 10 bases left in between. Germline assignment: CDR1 SGHRS and CDR2 YFSETQ. The CDR3 contains 14 residues. In nucleotides, the CDR3 is TGCGCCAGCAGCTTGGACGCCAGCTTCTACGAGCAGTACGTC. This encodes CASSLDASFYEQYV.

This clonotype was counted ten times or more. The genes are TRBV5-1 and TRBJ2-2; no definite D call. Looked up from germline, CDR1 is SGHRS and CDR2 is YFSETQ. There are 15 residues in the CDR3. V was cut by 6 bases and J by 3 bases, with 15 bases left in between. CDR3 amino acids: CASTMGSAYTGELFF. The CDR3 region has the DNA TGCGCCAGCACGATGGGTTCGGCGTACACCGGGGAGCTGTTTTTT. Variable domain in full (rest from reference TRBV5-1 and TRBJ2-2): KAGVTQTPRYLIKTRGQQVTLSCSPISGHRSVSWYQQTPGQGLQFLFEYFSETQRNKGNFPGRFSGRQFSNSRSEMNVSTLELGDSALYLCASTMGSAYTGELFFGEGSRLTVL.

Ten or more counts support this clonotype. J is TRBJ2-3 and V is TRBV18; D is undetermined. Deletions cut 6 bases from V and 1 base from J, with 8 bases between. The germline V gene encodes CDR1 KGHSH and CDR2 LQKENI. The CDR3 is made up of 13 amino acids. CDR3 sequence reads: CASSPPGTDTQYF. The CDR3 DNA reads TGTGCCAGCTCCCCGCCAGGCACAGATACGCAGTATTTT.